The 11 T cell receptor beta chains reported below all come from one sample, sequenced in a study of blood T cell repertoires in COVID-19. Profiled with immunoSEQ multiplex PCR; TCRdb holds only in-frame clones, not every one. Among roughly 120,000 clones listed, 82% were seen once. Sample: peripheral blood. The receptors come from a man between 65 and 79 years old with active or convalescent COVID-19.

The chain combines TRBV29-1 with TRBJ1-1; D is perhaps TRBD1 (6 bases). V was clipped by 0 bases and J by 0 bases, with 8 bases between them. From germline, CDR1 is SQVTM and CDR2 ANQGSEA. This CDR3 is built from 14 residues. CDR3 in amino acids: CSVEEGGLNTEAFF. The CDR3 region has the DNA TGCAGCGTTGAAGAGGGGGGGCTGAACACTGAAGCTTTCTTT. Based on the CDR3 plus reference TRBV29-1 and TRBJ1-1, the full variable domain is SAVISQKPSRDICQRGTSLTIQCQVDSQVTMMFWYRQQPGQSLTLIATANQGSEATYESGFVIDKFPISRPNLTFSTLTVSNMSPEDSSIYLCSVEEGGLNTEAFFGQGTRLTVV.

This chain connects TRBV14 to TRBJ1-6, with 8 positions matching TRBD1. Unmatched junction bases numbered 4, after V lost 3 bases and J lost 9 bases. This CDR3 contains 14 residues. Germline lookup yields CDR1 SGHDN and CDR2 FVKESK. The CDR3 protein is CASSHDRGLSPLHF. The CDR3 DNA reads as TGTGCCAGCAGCCACGACAGGGGCCTTTCACCCCTCCACTTT.

As DNA, the CDR3 is TGTGCCAGCAGTAGGGGACAGGGTTACACTGAAGCTTTCTTT. As protein: CASSRGQGYTEAFF. This chain joins TRBV6-2 or TRBV6-3 and TRBJ1-1, with 9 bases that match TRBD1. The CDR3 totals 14 residues. Germline loops: CDR1 MNHEY, CDR2 SVGEGT. The V gene end was trimmed by 5 bases and the J gene end by 3 bases; junction bases not matched to a gene: 4.

This chain connects TRBV29-1 to TRBJ1-2; D may be TRBD1 (5 bases). V was shortened by 4 bases and J by 5 bases, with 8 bases between the two germline ends. This CDR3 contains 11 residues. The germline CDR1 and CDR2 sequences are SQVTM and ANQGSEA. CDR3: CSVAGGYGYTF. DNA for the CDR3: TGCAGCGTTGCGGGGGGATATGGCTACACCTTC.

This clone showed up many times. The chain carries TRBV2 and TRBJ2-7, with 10 bases aligning to TRBD1. This CDR3 comprises 13 residues. After removal of 5 bases from V and 6 bases from J, the junction contained 4 bases not matched to a gene. From germline, CDR1 is SNHLY and CDR2 FYNNEI. In DNA, the CDR3 is TGTGCCAGCAGTCCGGGACAGGGGATCGAGCAGTACTTC. It translates to CASSPGQGIEQYF.

The rearrangement uses TRBV5-1 and TRBJ1-2; 10 bases map to TRBD1. J lost 7 bases, V lost 7 bases, and 10 bases had no gene match. The CDR3 loop spans 14 amino acids. Germline CDR1 SGHRS, CDR2 YFSETQ. The CDR3 nucleotides are TGCGCCAGCGGTCCGGGACAGGGGTATTCTGGCTACACCTTC. Translating gives CASGPGQGYSGYTF.

This clone came up a few times. J is TRBJ2-2 and V is TRBV19; D possibly corresponds to TRBD1 (5 bases). V lost 6 bases to trimming and J lost 5 bases, with 16 bases between them. CDR3 length: 15 amino acids. Germline CDR1 reads LNHDA; CDR2 reads SQIVND (reference sequence). The chain's CDR3 is CASRRPDITTGELFF. Here the CDR3 DNA reads TGTGCCAGTAGAAGGCCGGACATAACAACCGGGGAGCTGTTTTTT.

This sequence joins TRBV7-9 and TRBJ2-5; 13 bases are shared with TRBD2. Looked up from germline, CDR1 is SEHNR and CDR2 is FQNEAQ (reference sequence). V dropped 2 bases and J dropped 5; count of bases not matched to a gene: 5. There are 16 residues in the CDR3. CDR3 amino acids: CASSLTSGGASETQYF. The CDR3 DNA is TGTGCCAGCAGCTTAACTAGCGGGGGGGCTTCGGAGACCCAGTACTTC.

The chain couples TRBV7-2 to TRBJ1-1, with D possibly TRBD1 on 5 matching bases. This CDR3 has 17 residues. Germline-derived CDR1 and CDR2 are SGHTA and FQGNSA. The V end lost 1 base, the J end lost 5 bases, and 20 bases lay between the germline ends. CDR3 region: CASSLDSAGREGTEAFF. CDR3 coding DNA: TGTGCCAGCAGCTTAGACTCGGCAGGCAGGGAGGGGACTGAAGCTTTCTTT.

This chain connects TRBV4-2 to TRBJ2-7; 8 bases match TRBD1. J gave up 0 bases and V 0 bases, and 10 bases lay outside the gene matches. The CDR3 length is 18 residues. Germline loops: CDR1 LGHNA, CDR2 YNFKEQ. The DNA for the CDR3 is TGTGCCAGCAGCCAAGACCTGTCTGGACAGGGTAGCTCCTACGAGCAGTACTTC. It yields the protein CASSQDLSGQGSSYEQYF.

The gene calls are TRBV2 and TRBJ1-1; D is unresolved. Germline V gene sequence: CDR1 SNHLY, CDR2 FYNNEI. This CDR3 is built from 17 residues. With 4 bases removed from V and 4 bases from J, the gap between germline ends came to 22 bases. The CDR3 region has the DNA TGTGCCAGCAGTGCAATGGGAGAACTCACCCTGGGCACTGAAGCTTTCTTT. Translated, it gives CASSAMGELTLGTEAFF.